This entry features one TCR beta chain sequence. TCRdb's table, derived via immunoSEQ multiplex PCR, lists solely in-frame clones and lacks some. The top ten clones hold 1.3% of a sample with 12,000 to 15,000 clones, 84% of them seen once. These data originate in a study of follicular helper T cells after annual influenza vaccination. Overall study: Some donors were sampled over the 2013-2014, 2014-2015 and 2015-2016 vaccinations.

Time point in this sample: 2014-2015 season, 7 days after vaccination. Sample: CXCR5+ CD38- circulating T follicular helper cells from blood, taken 7 days after influenza vaccination. Subset: circulating Tfh, non-naive CD4+CXCR5+PD-1+ (ICOS+CD38+ or ICOS-CD38-). This TCR derives from an adult who received the influenza vaccine.

CDR3 in DNA: TGCGCCAGCAGCCGTCGTACAGTCGCAACTAATGAAAAACTGTTTTTT. Protein product: CASSRRTVATNEKLFF. J is TRBJ1-4 and V is TRBV4-1; no clear D gene. Trimming took 4 bases from V and 0 from J, leaving 12 bases between them. The CDR3 is 16 amino acids. Per the germline V gene, CDR1 is MGHRA and CDR2 is YSYEKL.